The 7 T cell receptor beta chains below were found in one sample sequenced in a study of low-dose radiotherapy and immunotherapy resistance in tumors. With TRAV- and TRBV-specific primers, first-strand cDNA was made, covering the alpha and beta chains. TCR amplification involved 20 to 25 PCR cycles with a constant-region primer and V-primer adapter. TCRdb reprocessed the reads with MiXCR, giving one entry per CDR3 protein. The table has about 17,000 distinct CDR3 sequences, around three quarters seen once; the top ten hold about 6%. The receptor source for this set is a human donor with advanced metastatic prostate, ovarian, gallbladder or colorectal cancer (not recorded which). This table probably holds off-target reads from a library built for another chain.

The V gene is TRBV28, the J gene TRBJ2-1, with 9 positions matching TRBD2. CDR1 and CDR2 from the germline V gene are MDHEN and SYDVKM. The junction had 11 bases not matched to a gene; V was cut back by 3 bases and J by 5 bases. The CDR3 is made up of 17 amino acids. CDR3 in amino acids: CASSFGLRASGDNEQFF. The CDR3 region has the DNA TGTGCCAGCAGTTTTGGCTTGAGGGCTAGCGGGGACAATGAGCAGTTCTTC. The full variable domain, in which reference TRBV28 and TRBJ2-1 provide the parts outside the CDR3, is DVKVTQSSRYLVKRTGEKVFLECVQDMDHENMFWYRQDPGLGLRLIYFSYDVKMKEKGDIPEGYSVSREKKERFSLILESASTNQTSMYLCASSFGLRASGDNEQFFGPGTRLTVL.

V gene TRBV5-4 combines with J gene TRBJ2-7; 8 positions match TRBD1. The CDR3 is made up of 15 amino acids. The J segment lost 1 base and the V segment lost 4 bases, leaving 7 bases of the junction unmatched. CDR1 is SGHNT, CDR2 YYREEE, per germline (reference sequence). CDR3 nucleotides: TGTGCCAGCAGCCAGGACAGGGATTCATCCTACGAGCAGTACTTC. Its translation: CASSQDRDSSYEQYF.

The V call is TRBV7-6, the J call TRBJ2-5; 8 nucleotides match TRBD2. The CDR3 spans 15 residues. V lost 2 bases to trimming and J lost 7 bases; unmatched junction nucleotides: 9. Germline CDR1 is SGHVS and CDR2 is FNYEAQ. CDR3 sequence reads: CASSLTREGLGTQYF. For the CDR3, the DNA is TGTGCCAGCAGCTTAACACGGGAGGGCCTCGGGACCCAGTACTTC.

The chain joins TRBV11-1 to TRBJ2-3; 7 positions match TRBD2. Germline CDR1 is SGHAT and CDR2 is FQDESV (reference sequence). Unmatched junction bases numbered 3, after V lost 0 bases and J lost 3 bases. The CDR3 spans 15 residues. The CDR3 spells CASSLAGAGTDTQYF. CDR3 sequence (DNA): TGTGCCAGCAGCTTAGCAGGAGCGGGAACAGATACGCAGTATTTT.

This chain links TRBV15 with TRBJ2-7; D perhaps matches TRBD2 (5 bases). Germline assignment: CDR1 LNHNV and CDR2 YYDKDF (reference sequence). V was shortened by 0 bases and J by 1 base, with 7 bases between the two germline ends. This CDR3 is 14 amino acids long. DNA of the CDR3: TGTGCCACCAGCAGAGATAGGAGGTCCTACGAGCAGTACTTC. Translating it yields CATSRDRRSYEQYF. The full variable domain, with the rest looked up from reference TRBV15 and TRBJ2-7, is DAMVIQNPRYQVTQFGKPVTLSCSQTLNHNVMYWYQQKSSQAPKLLFHYYDKDFNNEADTPDNFQSRRPNTSFCFLDIRSPGLGDTAMYLCATSRDRRSYEQYFGPGTRLTVT.

The V call is TRBV6-8, the J call TRBJ1-5; unclear D gene. CDR1 MNHGY and CDR2 SAAAGT come from the germline V gene. This CDR3 comprises 16 residues. V was cut by 6 bases and J by 1 base, with 16 bases left in between. For the CDR3, the DNA is TGTGCCAGCAGCATTACGTTCGACAACAGCAATCAGCCCCAGCATTTT. Amino acid sequence: CASSITFDNSNQPQHF.

The rearrangement uses TRBV19 and TRBJ1-5; 7 bases line up with TRBD1. CDR1 LNHDA and CDR2 SQIVND come from the germline V gene (reference sequence). The V segment lost 3 bases and the J segment 0 bases; nucleotides outside the gene matches: 14. There are 19 residues in the CDR3. The CDR3 here is CASSIGSGTVSYSNQPQHF. CDR3 DNA: TGTGCCAGTAGTATTGGGTCCGGGACAGTCTCCTATAGCAATCAGCCCCAGCATTTT.